The clone carrying this T cell receptor beta chain was observed a single time. Its antigen is currently unknown. The ends were cut back, 0 bases at V and 3 bases at J, with 9 bases in the middle. Germline-derived CDR1 and CDR2 are SGHVS and FQNEAQ. There are 14 residues in the CDR3. Newly diagnosed hyperthyroidism patients aged 18 to 65 years had disease lasting under 2 months. Diagnosing involved the use of clinical symptoms, serum thyroxine and TRAb, thyroid ultrasound and orbital computed tomography. Amplified TCR beta CDR3 regions derived from RNA transcripts. The HTBI primer set served for first-round RT-PCR of the TCR CDR3. MiXCR, applied by TCRdb to the multiplex PCR reads, yields one record per CDR3 protein. The sample has 450,000 to 700,000 distinct CDR3 sequences; roughly 46% are singletons. The data are from a study of T cells in Graves' hyperthyroidism and ophthalmopathy. Study conclusions and caveats: Ophthalmopathy was identified by the model a median roughly 6.5 months ahead of onset. Clonotypes that were expanded in thyroid above 0.001 mostly appeared in blood too.

The rearrangement links TRBV7-8 to TRBJ2-7, with unresolved D. Material for sequencing was peripheral blood or thyroid tissue (not recorded which). This sequence originates from a young woman with Graves' hyperthyroidism. The DNA of the CDR3 is TGTGCCAGCAGCTTAGCTCCGTTTGACTACGAGCAGTACTTC. It yields the protein CASSLAPFDYEQYF.